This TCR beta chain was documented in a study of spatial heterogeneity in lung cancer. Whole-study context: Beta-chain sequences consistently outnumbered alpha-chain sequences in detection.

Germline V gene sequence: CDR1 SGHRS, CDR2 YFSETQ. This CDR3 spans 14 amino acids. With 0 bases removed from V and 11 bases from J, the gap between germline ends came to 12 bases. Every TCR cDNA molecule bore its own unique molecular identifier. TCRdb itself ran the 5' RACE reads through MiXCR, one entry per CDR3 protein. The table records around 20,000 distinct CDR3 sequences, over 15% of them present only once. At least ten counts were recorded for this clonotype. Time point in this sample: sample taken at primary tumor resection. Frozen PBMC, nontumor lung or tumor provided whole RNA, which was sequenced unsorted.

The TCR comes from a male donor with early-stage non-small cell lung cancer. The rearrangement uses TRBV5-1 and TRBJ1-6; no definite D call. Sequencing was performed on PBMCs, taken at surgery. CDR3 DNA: TGCGCCAGCAGCTTGGTGGCAGATACGGCACCCCTCCACTTT. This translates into CASSLVADTAPLHF.